The clone carrying this T cell receptor beta chain was found a few times. Its antigen is undetermined. A much larger clone lies one base from this, so it may be a read error. This sample was taken from a study of tumor and adjacent non-tumor tissue in lung cancer. Notes on the study in general: Tumor tissue had significantly higher TCR diversity than normal lung.

A modified ARM-PCR protocol with three rounds of nested PCR amplified TCRbeta. MiXCR, run by TCRdb on the multiplex PCR reads, gives a single entry per CDR3 protein. This table holds 55,000 to 75,000 distinct CDR3 sequences, roughly three fifths found once. No cell sorting was done before RNA was extracted from the tissue. The sequencing sample was made of lung tumor tissue. The sequence derives from a man in his forties or fifties with non-small cell lung cancer.

In DNA, the CDR3 is TGTGCCATAGTGGATGAGCAGTTCTTC. This encodes CAIVDEQFF. The gene calls are TRBV10-3 and TRBJ2-1, with D unresolved. Looked up from germline, CDR1 is ENHRY and CDR2 is SYGVKD. Trimming shortened V by 9 bases and J by 8 bases, and 5 bases separated the two germline ends. The CDR3 spans 9 residues.